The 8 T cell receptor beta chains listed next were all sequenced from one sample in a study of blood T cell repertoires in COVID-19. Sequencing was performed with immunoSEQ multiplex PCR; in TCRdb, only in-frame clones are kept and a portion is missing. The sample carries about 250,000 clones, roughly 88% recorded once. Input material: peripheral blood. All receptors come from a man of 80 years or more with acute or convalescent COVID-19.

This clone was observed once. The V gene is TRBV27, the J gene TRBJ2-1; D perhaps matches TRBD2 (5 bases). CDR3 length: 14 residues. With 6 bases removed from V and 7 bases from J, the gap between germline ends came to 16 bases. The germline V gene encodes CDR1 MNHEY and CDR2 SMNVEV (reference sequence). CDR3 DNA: TGTGCCAGCAGGAGCGGACTTCTCGGGAATGAGCAGTTCTTC. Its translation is CASRSGLLGNEQFF.

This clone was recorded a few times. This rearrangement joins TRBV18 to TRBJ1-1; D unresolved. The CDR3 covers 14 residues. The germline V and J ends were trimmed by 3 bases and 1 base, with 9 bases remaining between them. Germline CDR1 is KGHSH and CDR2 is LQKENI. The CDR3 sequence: CASSPYVRNTEAFF. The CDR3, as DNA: TGTGCCAGCTCACCCTACGTCCGGAACACTGAAGCTTTCTTT. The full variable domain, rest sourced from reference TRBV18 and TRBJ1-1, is NAGVMQNPRHLVRRRGQEARLRCSPMKGHSHVYWYRQLPEEGLKFMVYLQKENIIDESGMPKERFSAEFPKEGPSILRIQQVVRGDSAAYFCASSPYVRNTEAFFGQGTRLTVV.

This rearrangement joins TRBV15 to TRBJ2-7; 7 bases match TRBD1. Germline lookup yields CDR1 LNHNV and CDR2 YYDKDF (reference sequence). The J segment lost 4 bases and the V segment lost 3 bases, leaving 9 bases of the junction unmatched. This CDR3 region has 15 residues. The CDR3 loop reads CATSSIQGTQYEQYF. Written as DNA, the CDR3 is TGTGCCACCAGCAGCATACAGGGGACGCAATACGAGCAGTACTTC.

CDR3 loop: CASRDGAELNTEAFF. In nucleotides, the CDR3 is TGTGCCAGCAGGGATGGGGCAGAACTTAACACTGAAGCTTTCTTT. The chain is built from TRBV7-8 and TRBJ1-1; tentative D call: TRBD1 (5 bases). The CDR3 loop spans 15 amino acids. In germline, CDR1 is SGHVS, CDR2 FQNEAQ. The ends were cut back, 6 bases at V and 2 bases at J, with 16 bases in the middle.

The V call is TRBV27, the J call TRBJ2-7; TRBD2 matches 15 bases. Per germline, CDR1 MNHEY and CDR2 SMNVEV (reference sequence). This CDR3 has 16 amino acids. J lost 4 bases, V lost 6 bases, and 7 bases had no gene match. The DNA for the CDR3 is TGTGCCAGCAGCCGTGGACTAGCGGGAGGGAGATACGAGCAGTACTTC. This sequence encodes CASSRGLAGGRYEQYF.

This chain's CDR3 is CASSLGQGAENEQFF. The CDR3 region has the DNA TGTGCCAGCAGCCTTGGACAGGGGGCCGAGAATGAGCAGTTCTTC. The chain joins TRBV5-4 to TRBJ2-1; TRBD1 matches 11 bases. Germline CDR1 SGHNT, CDR2 YYREEE (reference sequence). J gave up 7 bases and V 4 bases, and 7 bases lay outside the gene matches. The CDR3 contains 15 residues.

The CDR3 nucleotides are TGTGCCAGCAGCGGAGGGGGGGCCCCCTACGAGCAGTACTTC. Translated, it gives CASSGGGAPYEQYF. The chain employs TRBV9 and TRBJ2-7; a weak D match, TRBD2 (7 bases). This CDR3 is built from 14 residues. Trimming took 3 bases from V and 2 from J, leaving 12 bases between them. The germline CDR1 and CDR2 sequences are SGDLS and YYNGEE.

The CDR3 DNA sequence: TGCGCCAGCAGCGATCGACTGAACTATGGCTACACCTTC. Its translation: CASSDRLNYGYTF. The chain combines TRBV5-1 with TRBJ1-2; D not resolved. This CDR3 comprises 13 residues. V gave up 4 bases and J gave up 2 bases, with 9 bases separating them. From germline, CDR1 is SGHRS and CDR2 YFSETQ.